Listed here are 4 T cell receptor beta chains from one sample, sequenced in a study of shared clonotypes between healthy human individuals. Data came from immunoSEQ multiplex PCR; TCRdb stores just in-frame clones and leaves some out. The sample consists of some 300,000 clones, more than 60% of them appearing once. Material: memory CD4+ T cells sorted from blood. Sample subset: CD45RA-negative fraction. These TCRs come from a man younger than 45 in good health.

This clone came up once. This same CDR3 is encoded by further DNA sequences in the sample. The chain links TRBV11-2 to TRBJ1-4, with 10 positions matching TRBD1. The CDR3 sequence is 15 residues long. The V gene's germline CDR1 is SGHAT and CDR2 FQNNGV. Trimming took 1 base from V and 5 from J; bases not matched to a gene: 1. The CDR3 bases are TGTGCCAGCAGCTTAGGGGGACAGGGGAATGAAAAACTGTTTTTT. Its translation: CASSLGGQGNEKLFF. The variable domain in full, with the rest retrieved from reference TRBV11-2 and TRBJ1-4, is EAGVAQSPRYKIIEKRQSVAFWCNPISGHATLYWYQQILGQGPKLLIQFQNNGVVDDSQLPKDRFSAERLKGVDSTLKIQPAKLEDSAVYLCASSLGGQGNEKLFFGSGTQLSVL.

V usage is TRBV7-3 and J usage is TRBJ1-1; 9 bases line up with TRBD1. J lost 11 bases, V lost 6 bases, and 16 bases had no gene match. This CDR3 region has 15 residues. The germline V gene encodes CDR1 SGHTA and CDR2 FQGTGA. The CDR3 here is CASSSNAGTGSQAFF. DNA for the CDR3: TGTGCCAGCAGTTCAAATGCCGGGACAGGGTCGCAGGCTTTCTTT.

This clone showed up many times. The chain combines TRBV20-1 with TRBJ2-7; no reliable D call. Germline CDR1 reads DFQATT; CDR2 reads SNEGSKA (reference sequence). The germline V and J ends were trimmed by 5 bases and 2 bases, with 7 bases remaining between them. The CDR3 extends over 11 amino acids. The CDR3 loop reads CSAPYTYEQYF. In DNA, the CDR3 is TGCAGTGCTCCCTATACCTACGAGCAGTACTTC.

The chain employs TRBV13 and TRBJ2-6; D not certain. Germline CDR1 reads PRHDT; CDR2 reads FYEKMQ (reference sequence). Deletions cut 0 bases from V and 0 bases from J, with 6 bases between. The CDR3 spans 16 residues. CDR3 bases: TGTGCCAGCAGCTTAGGGGTTGTCTCTGGGGCCAACGTCCTGACTTTC. This translates into CASSLGVVSGANVLTF.